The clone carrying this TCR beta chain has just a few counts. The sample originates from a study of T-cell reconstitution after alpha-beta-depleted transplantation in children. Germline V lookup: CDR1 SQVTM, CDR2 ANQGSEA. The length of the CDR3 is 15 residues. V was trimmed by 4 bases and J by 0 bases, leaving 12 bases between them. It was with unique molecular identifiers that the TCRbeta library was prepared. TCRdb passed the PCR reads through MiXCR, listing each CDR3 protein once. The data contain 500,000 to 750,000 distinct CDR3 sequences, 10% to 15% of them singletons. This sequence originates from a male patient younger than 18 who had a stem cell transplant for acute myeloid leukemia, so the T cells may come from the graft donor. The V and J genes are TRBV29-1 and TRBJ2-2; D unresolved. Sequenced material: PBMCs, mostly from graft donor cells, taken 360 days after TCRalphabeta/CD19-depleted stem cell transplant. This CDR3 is CSVVMSTSNTGELFF. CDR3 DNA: TGCAGCGTTGTAATGTCGACTTCGAACACCGGGGAGCTGTTTTTT.